This TCR beta chain was identified during a study of cytomegalovirus exposure and HLA in healthy donors. General study findings and limits: For most subjects, TCR beta sequences were reported to predict HLA-A and HLA-B alleles with accuracy. TCR beta V- and J-gene trimming, according to a later analysis, was linked to a missense DCLRE1C variant. Sequence variants that were highly shared formed a cluster that was likely a sequencing artifact.

This clone was seen only a few times. The antigen remains undetermined. 13 Jbeta primers and 60 Vbeta primers were used for the PCR. Assay used: immunoSEQ multiplex PCR; TCRdb lists only in-frame clones, some missing. The repertoire holds 100,000 or so clones, with 13% to 15% as singletons. This receptor was taken from a female donor in good health and CMV-seronegative. The sample taken for sequencing was PBMCs.

Here the CDR3 reads CASSLGLRITDTQYF. The CDR3, as DNA: TGTGCCAGCAGCTTAGGTTTGCGGATCACAGATACGCAGTATTTT. V usage is TRBV7-2 and J usage is TRBJ2-3; unclear D gene. Germline CDR1 reads SGHTA; CDR2 reads FQGNSA. Trimming removed 1 base from V and 2 bases from J, with 10 bases in between. CDR3 length: 15 residues. Filled out from reference TRBV7-2 and TRBJ2-3, the complete variable domain reads GAGVSQSPSNKVTEKGKDVELRCDPISGHTALYWYRQSLGQGLEFLIYFQGNSAPDKSGLPSDRFSAERTGGSVSTLTIQRTQQEDSAVYLCASSLGLRITDTQYFGPGTRLTVL.